The clone carrying this TCR beta chain occurred many times. What it recognizes is unknown. The entry originates in a study of T-cell memory formation after mild COVID-19. The study's findings and limits: In pre-infection memory, a portion of responding clones appeared, which suggested that cross-reactive memory joined. Whether day 37 second-wave clones are SARS-CoV-2-specific was not confirmed. CM and EM subsets held most contracting CD4+ clones; EMRA held CD8+ ones.

Barcoded TCR alpha and TCR beta cDNA libraries with UMIs came from 5'RACE using constant-segment primers. TCRdb reprocessed the 5' RACE reads via MiXCR and lists one record per CDR3 protein. The data contain around 35,000 distinct CDR3 sequences, 7.7% of them seen just once; the ten biggest clones take up around 30%. The germline V gene has CDR1 LGHNA and CDR2 YSLEER. The ends were cut back, 1 base at V and 11 bases at J, with 9 bases in the middle. The CDR3 runs 13 residues. The sequence came from a man between 18 and 29 years old who had mild COVID-19 (a few samples of this study predate the infection). Cell type and time point are not known. The chain carries TRBV4-3 and TRBJ1-6; D is uncertain. The sequenced sample was PBMCs or a T cell subset sorted from them (not recorded which). CDR3 sequence: CASSQVDGPPLHF. CDR3 bases: TGCGCCAGCAGCCAAGTTGACGGTCCACCCCTCCACTTT.